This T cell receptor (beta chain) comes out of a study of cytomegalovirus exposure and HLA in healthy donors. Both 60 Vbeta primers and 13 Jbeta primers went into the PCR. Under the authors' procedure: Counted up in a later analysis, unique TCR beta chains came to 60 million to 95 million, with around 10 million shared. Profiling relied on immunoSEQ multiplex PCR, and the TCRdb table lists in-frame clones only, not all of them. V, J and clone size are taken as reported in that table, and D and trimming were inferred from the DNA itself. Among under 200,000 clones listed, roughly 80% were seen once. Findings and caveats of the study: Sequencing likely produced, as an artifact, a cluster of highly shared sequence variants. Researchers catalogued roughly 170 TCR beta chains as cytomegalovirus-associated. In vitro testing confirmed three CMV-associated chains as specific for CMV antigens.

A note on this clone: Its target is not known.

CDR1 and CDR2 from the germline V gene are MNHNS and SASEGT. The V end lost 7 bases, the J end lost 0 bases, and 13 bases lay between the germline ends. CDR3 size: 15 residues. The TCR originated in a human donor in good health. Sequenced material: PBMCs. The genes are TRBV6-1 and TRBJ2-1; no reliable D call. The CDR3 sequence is CASTLTALSYNEQFF. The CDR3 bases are TGTGCCAGCACCCTCACAGCCCTCTCCTACAATGAGCAGTTCTTC.